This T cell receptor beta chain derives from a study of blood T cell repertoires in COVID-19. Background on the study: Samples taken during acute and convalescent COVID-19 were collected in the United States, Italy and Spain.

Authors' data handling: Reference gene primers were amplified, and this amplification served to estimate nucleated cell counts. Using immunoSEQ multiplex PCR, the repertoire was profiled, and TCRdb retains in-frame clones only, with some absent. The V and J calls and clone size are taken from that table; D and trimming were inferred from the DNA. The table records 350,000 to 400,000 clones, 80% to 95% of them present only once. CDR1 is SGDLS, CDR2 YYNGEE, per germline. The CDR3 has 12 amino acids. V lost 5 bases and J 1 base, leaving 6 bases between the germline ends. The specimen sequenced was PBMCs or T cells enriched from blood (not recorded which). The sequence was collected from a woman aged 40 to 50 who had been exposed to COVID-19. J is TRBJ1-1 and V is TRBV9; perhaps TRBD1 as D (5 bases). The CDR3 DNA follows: TGTGCCAGCAGTACAGGGAACACTGAAGCTTTCTTT. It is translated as CASSTGNTEAFF.